This TCR beta chain was documented in a study of shared clonotypes between healthy human individuals. The V and J ends lost 4 bases and 6 bases, in that order; junction bases with no gene match: 3. Per the germline V gene, CDR1 is LNHDA and CDR2 is SQIVND (reference sequence). This CDR3 is built from 14 residues. Overall study findings and caveats: In general, naive subsets displayed greater estimated richness than memory subsets did. Enrolling few donors narrowed the genetic and exposure-history diversity that was represented. It was observed that 5% to 6.5% of naive CD4 clonotypes were shared across several donors. Against clonotypes common to all four donors, non-shared ones had lower generation probabilities.

Clones were sequenced by immunoSEQ multiplex PCR, and TCRdb holds only the in-frame ones, with some missing. The repertoire has around 2,000,000 clones, over 85% of them found once; the top ten carry approximately 1.2%. A remark on this clone: The antigen is not known.

Naive CD8 populations comprised CD45RO-negative cells positively selected for CCR7, excluding terminally differentiated effector memory CD45RA+ cells. The source of this sequence is a man between 18 and 29 years old in good health. The sequenced sample consisted of naive CD8+ T cells sorted from blood. The V call is TRBV19, the J call TRBJ2-2, with TRBD1 matching 9 bases. The CDR3 sequence: CASSNRGRAGELFF. The CDR3 DNA is TGTGCCAGTAGTAACAGGGGGCGGGCCGGGGAGCTGTTTTTT.